These T cell receptor beta chains were read from a single sample in a study of cytomegalovirus exposure and HLA in healthy donors. Only in-frame clones appear in the TCRdb table, and some are missing; sequencing was by immunoSEQ multiplex PCR. The specimen's table records 200,000 to 250,000 clones. What was sequenced was PBMCs. The receptors originated from a woman under 40 in good health and CMV-seropositive. Both conserved end residues are part of each CDR3. The D gene is left open where the match is weak.

v_call,j_call,d_call,cdr3_aa
TRBV19,TRBJ2-7,NA,CASSIGPYGTYEQYF
TRBV25-1,TRBJ2-7,TRBD2,CASSEGGSAVSYEQYF
TRBV5-1,TRBJ2-7,NA,CASSLATDSYEQYF
TRBV2,TRBJ2-1,TRBD2,CASSGAGGPENEQFF
TRBV29-1,TRBJ1-3,NA,CSVVTPGNTIYF
TRBV7-9,TRBJ1-1,TRBD1,CASSKDRGNTEAFF
TRBV7-9,TRBJ2-1,TRBD2,CASRRGLAGSYNEQFF
TRBV7-8,TRBJ2-3,NA,CASSLLTGADTQYF
TRBV5-1,TRBJ1-3,NA,CASSLVPGAGNTIYF
TRBV5-4,TRBJ1-2,NA,CASSPQGPGYGYTF
TRBV5-1,TRBJ2-2,NA,CASSLGDRHTGELFF
TRBV2,TRBJ1-1,NA,CASSVDRNVEAFF
TRBV6-1,TRBJ1-2,TRBD1,CASTHPPGQSYGYTF
TRBV9,TRBJ1-4,NA,CASSVEEGRNEKLFF
TRBV10-3,TRBJ1-2,NA,CAIRGGGDVGSLNGYTF
TRBV11-2,TRBJ1-5,NA,CVSSLGRLQPQHF
TRBV5-1,TRBJ2-2,TRBD2,CASSRIQSSGGAGELFF
TRBV5-1,TRBJ2-1,NA,CASSFELNEQFF
TRBV6-5,TRBJ1-3,NA,CASREPGVADTIYF
TRBV28,TRBJ2-1,TRBD2,CASSPYGRASGDEQFF
TRBV7-2,TRBJ1-2,NA,CASSLASGRGYGYTF
TRBV19,TRBJ2-1,TRBD1,CASSAVDRNNEQFF
TRBV28,TRBJ1-1,NA,CASSPTRTVNTEAFF
TRBV29-1,TRBJ2-7,NA,CSVGSPRYEQYF
TRBV11-3,TRBJ2-1,NA,CASSSEGTPYNEQFF
TRBV6-5,TRBJ1-3,NA,CASSRSANSGNTIYF
TRBV5-4,TRBJ1-6,TRBD1,CAAALDRDSPLHF
TRBV19,TRBJ2-3,NA,CASSITQGTDTQYF
TRBV19,TRBJ1-2,NA,CASSPYGTGLNYGYTF
TRBV19,TRBJ2-7,TRBD2,CASSTPSGSSYEQYF
TRBV5-6,TRBJ2-5,TRBD2,CASSSTSGGQETQYF
TRBV4-1,TRBJ1-6,TRBD1,CASSQGGQGSYNSPLHF
TRBV4-1,TRBJ2-7,NA,CASSQDRREVDYEQYF
TRBV7-9,TRBJ2-2,NA,CASSSNSGSGELFF
TRBV28,TRBJ1-5,NA,CASSLRFRGANQPQHF
TRBV7-9,TRBJ2-7,NA,CASSLVGGLGYF
TRBV28,TRBJ1-2,TRBD1,CASSLSGGGSPHLYGYTF
TRBV5-1,TRBJ1-1,NA,CASSLEENLNTEAFF
TRBV30,TRBJ2-2,NA,CAWPRREGTGELFF
TRBV30,TRBJ2-7,NA,CAWSGGWSPYEQYF
TRBV6-1,NA,TRBD1,CASSETEYRGYEQYF
TRBV6-1,TRBJ2-1,TRBD2,CASSEGLAGGTSYNEQFF
TRBV5-1,TRBJ1-4,TRBD1,CASRPGTGVEKLFF
TRBV6-5,TRBJ1-2,NA,CASSYSAAGRGGYTF
TRBV28,TRBJ1-1,TRBD1,CASSLGDRSTEAFF
TRBV7-9,TRBJ1-1,NA,CASSLDGETTEAFF
TRBV4-1,TRBJ2-1,NA,CASSQGVGGVRTNEQFF
TRBV19,TRBJ2-7,TRBD2,CASSKAGGLYEQYF
TRBV4-1,TRBJ2-2,TRBD2,CASSQVRERTGELFF
TRBV15,TRBJ2-4,TRBD1,CATSYYRGDLGGIQYF
TRBV28,TRBJ2-1,TRBD2,CASSLMGLAGGLKSSYNEQFF
TRBV25-1,TRBJ2-7,TRBD1,CASIPGQGASYEQYF
TRBV4-1,TRBJ2-3,TRBD2,CASSQEASGVTDTQYF
TRBV19,TRBJ1-6,TRBD1,CASSIRDRGNSPLHF